This T cell receptor beta chain was profiled in a study of OX40 agonist ivuxolimab in advanced cancers. Clones were sequenced by immunoSEQ multiplex PCR, and TCRdb holds only the in-frame ones, with some missing. The table includes 80,000 or so clones, roughly nine tenths detected once. V was trimmed by 1 base and J by 1 base, leaving 7 bases between them. The CDR3 totals 14 residues. The germline V gene has CDR1 LNHDA and CDR2 SQIVND (reference sequence). The chain has TRBV19 and TRBJ1-1; D uncertain. Specimen: CD4+ or CD8+ T cells sorted from blood, collected in a trial of the OX40 agonist ivuxolimab. The TCR was taken from an adult with an advanced solid tumor such as melanoma, head and neck, liver or kidney cancer. As DNA, the CDR3 is TGTGCCAGTAGTATAGGCAAGGCGAACACTGAAGCTTTCTTT. Its translation is CASSIGKANTEAFF.